A selection of T cell receptor beta chains follows, all from one sample in a study of cytomegalovirus exposure and HLA in healthy donors. The method was immunoSEQ multiplex PCR; TCRdb's version includes in-frame clones alone and lacks a portion of them. The top ten hold 2% to 2.5% of the sample, which has approximately 300,000 clones, 84% seen once. Sequenced input: PBMCs. The origin of the receptors is a woman aged 40 to 50 in good health and CMV-seropositive. The CDR3 runs from the conserved cysteine through the conserved F or W. The order of the fields is J gene, clone size, V gene, D gene, CDR3 DNA, CDR3 protein. The D gene is left open where the match is weak. Clone size, where shown, is once, few, many, or a class for clones that have expanded.

TRBJ2-3	few	TRBV29-1	-	TGCAGCGTTGGGAACTTGGCGGGCCTCAACACAAATACGCAGTATTTT	CSVGNLAGLNTNTQYF
TRBJ1-6	-	TRBV30	-	TGTGCCTGGAGGACGCGGATCCCCAATTCACCCCTCCACTTT	CAWRTRIPNSPLHF
TRBJ2-3	-	TRBV30	TRBD1	TGTGCCTGGAGTCGGGGACAGGCTAGCACAGATACGCAGTATTTT	CAWSRGQASTDTQYF
TRBJ2-5	-	TRBV6-6	TRBD2	TGTGCCAGCACCAGACTAGCGGGAGGGCAAGAGACCCAGTACTTC	CASTRLAGGQETQYF
TRBJ2-7	-	TRBV19	TRBD2	TGTGCCAGTACCTCTACCGGGACTAGCGATTACGAGCAGTACTTC	CASTSTGTSDYEQYF
TRBJ2-5	-	TRBV20-1	-	TGCAGTCCAGGGCGGAGTGAGACCCAGTACTTC	CSPGRSETQYF
TRBJ1-1	-	TRBV6-6	TRBD1	TGTGCCAGCAGTAATCACCCCCAGGGGGCGAACACTGAAGCTTTCTTT	CASSNHPQGANTEAFF
TRBJ1-5	-	TRBV28	TRBD1	TGTGCCAGCAGTCCTTACAGGGGCGGGAATCAGCCCCAGCATTTT	CASSPYRGGNQPQHF
TRBJ2-7	-	TRBV11-2	TRBD1	TGTGCCAGCAGCTTGACAGGGAACTACGAGCAGTACTTC	CASSLTGNYEQYF
TRBJ1-1	-	TRBV18	TRBD1	TGTGCCAGCTCACCAGTCATGACAGGGATGAACACTGAAGCTTTCTTT	CASSPVMTGMNTEAFF
TRBJ2-7	-	TRBV6-5	TRBD2	TGTGCCAGCAGTTATGGGGCTAGCGGGAACCACGAGCAGTACTTC	CASSYGASGNHEQYF
TRBJ2-1	few	TRBV30	TRBD2	TGTGCCTGGACCCGCCCCCCCCGGACTAGCGAACTCTACAATGAGCAGTTCTTC	CAWTRPPRTSELYNEQFF
TRBJ2-3	-	TRBV6-1	-	TGTGCCAGCATTACGTGGGAGTTGAACACAGATACGCAGTATTTT	CASITWELNTDTQYF
TRBJ1-2	-	TRBV4-2	-	TGTGCCAGCAGCCAAGATCCCGAGGACTATGGCTACACCTTC	CASSQDPEDYGYTF
TRBJ2-1	-	TRBV11-3	-	TGTGCCAGCAGCTCTCGAGGGAGCTTCGGGCCCGATGAGCAGTTCTTC	CASSSRGSFGPDEQFF
TRBJ2-7	-	TRBV27	-	TGTGCCAGCAGTTTACCAGAAGCGGAATACAGCTCCTACGAGCAGTACTTC	CASSLPEAEYSSYEQYF
TRBJ2-7	-	TRBV5-6	TRBD1	TGTGCCAGCAGCTTGGCGGCAGGGGGCGCGGATGAGCAGTACTTC	CASSLAAGGADEQYF
TRBJ2-1	-	TRBV4-3	TRBD1	TGCGCCAGCAGCCAAGATCGGGACAGGGGCTATGAGCAGTTCTTC	CASSQDRDRGYEQFF
TRBJ2-7	once	TRBV30	TRBD1	TGTGCCTGGAGTGTGGGGCAGGGGGCCAACGAGCAGTACTTC	CAWSVGQGANEQYF
TRBJ1-1	-	TRBV29-1	-	TGCAGCGTTGAAGACATCAGCGGGGGGACCATGAACACTGAAGCTTTCTTT	CSVEDISGGTMNTEAFF
TRBJ2-7	-	TRBV18	TRBD2	TGTGCCAGCTCATATCCCGGCGGGAGGGCCTCCTACGAGCAGTACTTC	CASSYPGGRASYEQYF
TRBJ2-2	-	TRBV2	-	TGTGCCAGCAGGCCTGTAGTTTATACCGGGGAGCTGTTTTTT	CASRPVVYTGELFF
TRBJ2-5	-	TRBV6-6	TRBD1	TGTGCCAGCAGTTATTGGACAGGGGACCAAGAGACCCAGTACTTC	CASSYWTGDQETQYF
TRBJ2-1	-	TRBV7-8	TRBD2	TGTGCCAGCAGCTTAGGGGCTAGCGGGGGCTACAATGAGCAGTTCTTC	CASSLGASGGYNEQFF